This entry describes one T cell receptor beta chain. This CDR3 spans 11 amino acids. V shed 6 bases, J shed 11 bases, and the junction held 6 bases outside the gene matches. The data were taken from a study of blood T cell repertoires in COVID-19. In the source study's methods: Amplification of reference gene primers provided the estimated nucleated cell counts. Assay used: immunoSEQ multiplex PCR; TCRdb lists only in-frame clones, some missing. V, J and clone size reflect that table, while D and trimming were determined from the DNA. The repertoire holds 150,000 to 200,000 clones, over 75% seen once, with about 11% in the top ten.

The TCR originated in a man between 60 and 75 years old with active or convalescent COVID-19. The genes are TRBV12-3 or TRBV12-4 and TRBJ1-1, with 7 bases aligning to TRBD1. The specimen sequenced was peripheral blood. CDR3 protein: CASRGQNLAFF. CDR3 bases: TGTGCCAGCAGGGGACAGAACTTGGCTTTCTTT.